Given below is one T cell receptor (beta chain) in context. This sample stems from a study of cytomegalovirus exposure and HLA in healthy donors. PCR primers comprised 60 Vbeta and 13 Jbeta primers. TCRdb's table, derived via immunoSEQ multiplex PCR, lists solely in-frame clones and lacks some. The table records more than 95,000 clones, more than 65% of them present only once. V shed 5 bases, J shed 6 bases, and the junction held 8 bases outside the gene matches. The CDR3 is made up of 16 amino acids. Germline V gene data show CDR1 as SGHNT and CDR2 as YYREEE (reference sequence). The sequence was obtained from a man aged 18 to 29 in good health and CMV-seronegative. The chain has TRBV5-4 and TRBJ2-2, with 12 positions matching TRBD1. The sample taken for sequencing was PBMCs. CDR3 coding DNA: TGTGCCAGCAGTCCCTCGCGGGACAGGGGGCCCGGGGAGCTGTTTTTT. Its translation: CASSPSRDRGPGELFF.